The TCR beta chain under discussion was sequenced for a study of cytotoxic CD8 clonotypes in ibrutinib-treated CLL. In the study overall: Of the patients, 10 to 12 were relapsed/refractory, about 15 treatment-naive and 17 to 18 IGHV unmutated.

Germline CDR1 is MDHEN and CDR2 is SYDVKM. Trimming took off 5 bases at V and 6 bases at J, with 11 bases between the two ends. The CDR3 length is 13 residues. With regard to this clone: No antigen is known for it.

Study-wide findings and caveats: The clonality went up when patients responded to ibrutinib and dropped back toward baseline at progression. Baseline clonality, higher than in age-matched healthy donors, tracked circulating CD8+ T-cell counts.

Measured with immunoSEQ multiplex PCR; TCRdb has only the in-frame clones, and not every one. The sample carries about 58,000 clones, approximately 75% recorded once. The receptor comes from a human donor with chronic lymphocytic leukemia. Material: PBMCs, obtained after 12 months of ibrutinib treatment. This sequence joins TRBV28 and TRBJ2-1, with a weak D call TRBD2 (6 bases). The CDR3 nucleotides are TGTGCCAGCAGTCCGGGAGCTTTCAATGAGCAGTTCTTC. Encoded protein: CASSPGAFNEQFF.